The 17 T cell receptor beta chains listed next were all sequenced from one sample in a study of blood T cell repertoires in COVID-19. Measured with immunoSEQ multiplex PCR; TCRdb has only the in-frame clones, and not every one. The repertoire includes just under 300,000 clones, approximately 86% of them detected once, and 1% to 1.5% sits in the top ten. Source material: peripheral blood. Source of these receptors: a man in his sixties or seventies with acute or convalescent COVID-19.

The rearrangement links TRBV3-1 (or the pseudogene TRBV3-2) to TRBJ2-1, with TRBD2 matching 11 bases. This CDR3 spans 15 amino acids. Germline V CDR1 and CDR2: LGHDT, YNNKEL (reference sequence). J was trimmed by 6 bases and V by 1 base; bases with no gene match: 2. The CDR3 nucleotides are TGTGCCAGCAGCCAAGGACTAGCGGGACTCAATGAGCAGTTCTTC. Amino acid sequence: CASSQGLAGLNEQFF.

CDR3 DNA: TGTGCCTGGAGTGTAGGTAGCGGGAGGGCCTACGAGCAGTACTTC. Its translation: CAWSVGSGRAYEQYF. This chain uses TRBV30 with TRBJ2-7; 11 bases line up with TRBD2. After removal of 0 bases from V and 2 bases from J, the junction contained 3 bases not matched to a gene. This CDR3 region has 15 residues. CDR1 GTSNPN and CDR2 SVGIG come from the germline V gene (reference sequence). Variable domain in full (rest from reference TRBV30 and TRBJ2-7): SQTIHQWPATLVQPVGSPLSLECTVEGTSNPNLYWYRQAAGRGLQLLFYSVGIGQISSEVPQNLSASRPQDRQFILSSKKLLLSDSGFYLCAWSVGSGRAYEQYFGPGTRLTVT.

The rearrangement links TRBV5-8 to TRBJ2-1; 9 positions match TRBD1. Losses at the gene ends were 2 bases for V and 7 bases for J; bases not matched to a gene: 7. Germline lookup yields CDR1 SGHTS and CDR2 YDEGEE. This CDR3 comprises 15 residues. In DNA, the CDR3 is TGTGCCAGCAGCTTAGGGACAGGGTGGTGGAATGAGCAGTTCTTC. This sequence encodes CASSLGTGWWNEQFF.

The chain joins TRBV19 to TRBJ1-5; the D is unclear. V was clipped by 4 bases and J by 7 bases, with 8 bases between them. CDR1 and CDR2 from the germline V gene are LNHDA and SQIVND (reference sequence). The CDR3 has 12 residues. The CDR3 region has the DNA TGTGCCAGTAGTAGGGTGGGCCAGCCCCAGCATTTT. Protein sequence: CASSRVGQPQHF.

This clone was picked up one time. The chain joins TRBV2 to TRBJ1-1; D unclear. The CDR3 runs 14 residues. Germline lookup yields CDR1 SNHLY and CDR2 FYNNEI. V was pared by 4 bases and J by 0 bases, with 9 bases between. CDR3 protein: CASSVGVLNTEAFF. CDR3 sequence (DNA): TGTGCCAGCAGTGTTGGAGTGCTGAACACTGAAGCTTTCTTT.

V usage is TRBV11-3 and J usage is TRBJ2-1; 7 nucleotides match TRBD2. Germline CDR1 and CDR2: SGHNT and YENEEA. With V trimmed by 5 bases and J by 6 bases, 10 bases remained unmatched. This CDR3 has 15 amino acids. The CDR3: CASSLHRTSANEQFF. The CDR3 DNA reads TGTGCCAGCAGCCTGCACAGGACTAGTGCCAATGAGCAGTTCTTC.

The chain links TRBV7-2 to TRBJ2-5, with D possibly matching TRBD1 (6 bases). Germline loops: CDR1 SGHTA, CDR2 FQGNSA. This CDR3 spans 14 amino acids. V lost 6 bases, J lost 5 bases, and 16 bases lay in between. CDR3 sequence reads: CASSPPNRAETQYF. In nucleotides, the CDR3 is TGTGCCAGCAGTCCTCCGAACAGGGCGGAGACCCAGTACTTC.

The chain has TRBV3-1 (or the pseudogene TRBV3-2) and TRBJ1-5; TRBD1 might be the D (6 bases). CDR3 length: 12 residues. CDR1 and CDR2 from the germline V gene are LGHDT and YNNKEL (reference sequence). Trimming left V 6 bases short and J 10 bases short, with 13 bases between. DNA for the CDR3: TGTGCCAGCAGACATTCCAGGGGACCCCAGCATTTT. It is translated as CASRHSRGPQHF.

DNA for the CDR3: TGTGCCAGCAGTTTTACTAGCGGGAGTACGTCCGGGGAGCTGTTTTTT. Its translation: CASSFTSGSTSGELFF. The chain is built from TRBV11-2 and TRBJ2-2; 11 nucleotides agree with TRBD2. The CDR3 runs to 16 residues. The J segment lost 6 bases and the V segment lost 6 bases, leaving 9 bases of the junction unmatched. The germline V gene has CDR1 SGHAT and CDR2 FQNNGV.

The chain couples TRBV19 to TRBJ2-3, with 9 bases aligning to TRBD1. Germline CDR1 is LNHDA and CDR2 is SQIVND (reference sequence). The CDR3 has 14 amino acids. V shed 9 bases, J shed 4 bases, and the junction held 8 bases outside the gene matches. The CDR3 nucleotides read TGTGCCAGCGCCGGGACAGGGTATTCAGATACGCAGTATTTT. The encoded protein is CASAGTGYSDTQYF.

The chain is built from TRBV7-9 and TRBJ2-2, with TRBD2 matching over 8 bases. The CDR3 spans 15 residues. The J segment lost 6 bases and the V segment lost 6 bases, leaving 9 bases of the junction unmatched. Germline V gives CDR1 SEHNR, CDR2 FQNEAQ (reference sequence). CDR3 sequence: CASRASGRSAGELFF. In DNA, the CDR3 is TGTGCCAGCAGAGCGAGCGGGAGATCAGCCGGGGAGCTGTTTTTT. The full variable domain, in which reference TRBV7-9 and TRBJ2-2 provide the parts outside the CDR3, is DTGVSQNPRHKITKRGQNVTFRCDPISEHNRLYWYRQTLGQGPEFLTYFQNEAQLEKSRLLSDRFSAERPKGSFSTLEIQRTEQGDSAMYLCASRASGRSAGELFFGEGSRLTVL.

This rearrangement joins TRBV6-2 or TRBV6-3 to TRBJ2-7, with 9 bases identical to TRBD2. V lost 6 bases, J lost 2 bases, and 5 bases stayed unmatched. CDR1 and CDR2 (germline): MNHEY, SVGEGT. The CDR3 extends over 14 amino acids. This CDR3 reads CASSRAGGPYEQYF. The CDR3 DNA follows: TGTGCCAGCAGCCGAGCGGGGGGCCCCTACGAGCAGTACTTC.

In its sample, this clone was seen once. V is TRBV18 and J is TRBJ1-3, with D perhaps matching TRBD1 (6 bases). Germline loops: CDR1 KGHSH, CDR2 LQKENI. With 4 bases removed from V and 0 bases from J, the gap between germline ends came to 10 bases. This CDR3 has 15 residues. CDR3 residues: CASSHGQISGNTIYF. The CDR3 DNA reads as TGTGCCAGCTCACACGGACAGATCTCTGGAAACACCATATATTTT.

The chain uses TRBV4-2 and TRBJ1-5; 9 bases map to TRBD1. The CDR3 length is 15 residues. J gave up 3 bases and V 1 base, and 1 base lay outside the gene matches. Germline V CDR1 and CDR2: LGHNA, YNFKEQ. For the CDR3, the DNA is TGTGCCAGCAGCCAAGCACAGGGGGCCAATCAGCCCCAGCATTTT. This gives the protein CASSQAQGANQPQHF.

This chain uses TRBV7-9 with TRBJ2-3; tentatively, D is TRBD2 (6 bases). The germline V and J ends were trimmed by 3 bases and 5 bases, with 21 bases remaining between them. Germline V gene data show CDR1 as SEHNR and CDR2 as FQNEAQ (reference sequence). This CDR3 comprises 17 residues. Here the CDR3 reads CASSFPETRTFGDTQYF. In DNA form, the CDR3 reads TGTGCCAGCAGCTTCCCCGAGACTAGGACGTTCGGAGATACGCAGTATTTT.

The chain recombines TRBV3-1 (or the pseudogene TRBV3-2) with TRBJ2-7; 7 nucleotides match TRBD2. Trimming at V came to 2 bases and at J to 5 bases, leaving 6 bases not matched to a gene. CDR3 length equals 14 residues. Germline V lookup: CDR1 LGHDT, CDR2 YNNKEL (reference sequence). The CDR3 spells CASSQKSGRDEQYF. DNA for the CDR3: TGTGCCAGCAGCCAAAAATCAGGGAGGGACGAGCAGTACTTC.

Points on this clone: Germline and junction disagree at one end, which may indicate a read error. V and J are TRBV18 and TRBJ1-2, with 7 bases lining up with TRBD1. Germline assignment: CDR1 KGHSH and CDR2 LQKENI. The CDR3 runs to 15 residues. In DNA, the CDR3 is TGTGCCAGCTCACCGACAACCGGGACAGAGTTAGGCTACGCCTTC. Its translation is CASSPTTGTELGYAF.